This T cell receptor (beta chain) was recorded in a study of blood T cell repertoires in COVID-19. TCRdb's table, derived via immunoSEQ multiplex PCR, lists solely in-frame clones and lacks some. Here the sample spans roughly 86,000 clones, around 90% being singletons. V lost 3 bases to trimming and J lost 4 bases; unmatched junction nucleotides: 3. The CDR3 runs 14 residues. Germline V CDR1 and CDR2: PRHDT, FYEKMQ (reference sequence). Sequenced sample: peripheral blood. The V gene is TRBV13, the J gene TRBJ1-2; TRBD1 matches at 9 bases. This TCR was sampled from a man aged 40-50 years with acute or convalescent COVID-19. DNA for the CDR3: TGTGCCAGCAGCTTTGGGGACAGGGTCTATGGCTACACCTTC. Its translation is CASSFGDRVYGYTF. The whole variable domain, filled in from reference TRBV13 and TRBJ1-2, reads AAGVIQSPRHLIKEKRETATLKCYPIPRHDTVYWYQQGPGQDPQFLISFYEKMQSDKGSIPDRFSAQQFSDYHSELNMSSLELGDSALYFCASSFGDRVYGYTFGSGTRLTVV.